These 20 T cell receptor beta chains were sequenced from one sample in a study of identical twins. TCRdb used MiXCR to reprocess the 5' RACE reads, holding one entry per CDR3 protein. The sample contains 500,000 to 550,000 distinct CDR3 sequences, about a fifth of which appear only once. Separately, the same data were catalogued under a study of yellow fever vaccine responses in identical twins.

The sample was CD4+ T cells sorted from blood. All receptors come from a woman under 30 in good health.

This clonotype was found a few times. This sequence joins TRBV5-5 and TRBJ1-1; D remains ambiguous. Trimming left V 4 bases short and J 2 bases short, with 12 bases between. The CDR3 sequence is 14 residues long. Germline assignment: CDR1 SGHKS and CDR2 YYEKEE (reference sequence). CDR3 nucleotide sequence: TGTGCCAGCAGCCCCGGGAGAGTTAACACTGAAGCTTTCTTT. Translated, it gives CASSPGRVNTEAFF.

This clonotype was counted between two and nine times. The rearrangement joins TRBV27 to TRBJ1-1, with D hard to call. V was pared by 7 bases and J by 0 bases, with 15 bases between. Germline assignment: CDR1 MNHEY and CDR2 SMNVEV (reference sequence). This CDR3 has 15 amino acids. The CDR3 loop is CASTPKSSMNTEAFF. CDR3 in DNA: TGTGCCAGCACTCCCAAGAGCAGCATGAACACTGAAGCTTTCTTT.

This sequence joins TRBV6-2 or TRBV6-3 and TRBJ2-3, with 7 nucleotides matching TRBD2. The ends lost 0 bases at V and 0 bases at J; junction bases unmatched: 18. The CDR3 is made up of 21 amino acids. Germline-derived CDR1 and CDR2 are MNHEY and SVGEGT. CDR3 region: CASSYSPFRAPGGTSTDTQYF. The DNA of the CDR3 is TGTGCCAGCAGTTACTCCCCGTTCAGGGCTCCGGGAGGTACTAGCACAGATACGCAGTATTTT.

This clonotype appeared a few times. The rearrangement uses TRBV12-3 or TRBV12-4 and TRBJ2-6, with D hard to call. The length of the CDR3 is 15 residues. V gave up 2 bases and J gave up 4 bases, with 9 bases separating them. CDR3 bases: TGTGCCAGCAGTTTAACAGACCTAGGGGCCAACGTCCTGACTTTC. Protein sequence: CASSLTDLGANVLTF.

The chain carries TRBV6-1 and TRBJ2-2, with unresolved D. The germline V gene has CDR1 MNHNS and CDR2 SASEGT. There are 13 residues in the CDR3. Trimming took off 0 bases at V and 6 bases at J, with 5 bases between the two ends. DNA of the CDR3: TGTGCCAGCAGTGAAGCGGGGTCCGGGGAGCTGTTTTTT. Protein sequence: CASSEAGSGELFF.

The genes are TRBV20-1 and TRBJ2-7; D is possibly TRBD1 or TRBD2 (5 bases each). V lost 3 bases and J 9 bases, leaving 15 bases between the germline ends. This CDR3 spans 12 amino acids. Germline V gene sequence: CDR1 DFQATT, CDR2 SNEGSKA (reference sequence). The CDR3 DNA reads TGCAGTGCTAGCCCGGGGCCCCAAGGGCAGTACTTC. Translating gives CSASPGPQGQYF.

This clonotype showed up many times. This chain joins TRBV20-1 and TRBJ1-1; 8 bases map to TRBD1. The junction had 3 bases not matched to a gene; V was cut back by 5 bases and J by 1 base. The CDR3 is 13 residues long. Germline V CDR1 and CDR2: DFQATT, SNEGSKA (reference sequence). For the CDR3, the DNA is TGCAGTGCTGGACAGGGTCCGAACACTGAAGCTTTCTTT. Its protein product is CSAGQGPNTEAFF.

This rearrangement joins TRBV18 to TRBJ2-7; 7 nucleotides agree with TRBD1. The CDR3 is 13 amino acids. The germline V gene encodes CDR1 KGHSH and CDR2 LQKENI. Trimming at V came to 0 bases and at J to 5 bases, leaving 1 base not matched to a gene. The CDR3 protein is CASSPPGTDEQYV. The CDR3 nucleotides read TGTGCCAGCTCACCACCGGGGACAGACGAGCAGTACGTC.

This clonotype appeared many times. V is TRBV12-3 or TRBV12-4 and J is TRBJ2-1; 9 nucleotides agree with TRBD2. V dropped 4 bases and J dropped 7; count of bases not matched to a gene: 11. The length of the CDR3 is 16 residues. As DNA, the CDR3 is TGTGCCAGCAGTTCCGGGGATAGCGGGAGAGGGAATGAGCAGTTCTTC. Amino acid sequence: CASSSGDSGRGNEQFF.

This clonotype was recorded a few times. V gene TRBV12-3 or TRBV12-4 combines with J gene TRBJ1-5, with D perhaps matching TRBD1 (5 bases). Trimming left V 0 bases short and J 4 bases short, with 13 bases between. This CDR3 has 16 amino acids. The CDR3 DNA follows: TGTGCCAGCAGTTTAGCGGGGGGACGGGGAAATCAGCCCCAGCATTTT. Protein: CASSLAGGRGNQPQHF.

CDR3 protein: CASSSYRENTGELFF. CDR3 nucleotides: TGTGCCAGCAGCTCCTACAGAGAGAACACCGGGGAGCTGTTTTTT. V gene TRBV5-5 combines with J gene TRBJ2-2; D gene uncertain. Germline V gene sequence: CDR1 SGHKS, CDR2 YYEKEE (reference sequence). The CDR3 is 15 residues long. V lost 3 bases, J lost 1 base, and 10 bases lay in between.

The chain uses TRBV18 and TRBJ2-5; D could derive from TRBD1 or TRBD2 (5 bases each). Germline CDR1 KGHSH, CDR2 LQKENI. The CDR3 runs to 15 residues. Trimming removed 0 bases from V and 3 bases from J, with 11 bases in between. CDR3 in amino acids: CASSPPGAPEETQYF. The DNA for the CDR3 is TGTGCCAGCTCACCACCCGGGGCTCCAGAAGAGACCCAGTACTTC.

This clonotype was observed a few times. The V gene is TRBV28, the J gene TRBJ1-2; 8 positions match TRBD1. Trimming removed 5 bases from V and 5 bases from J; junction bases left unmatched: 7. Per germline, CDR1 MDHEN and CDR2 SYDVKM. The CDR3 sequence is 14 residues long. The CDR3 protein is CASSRQGAGYGYTF. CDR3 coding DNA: TGTGCCAGCAGTCGTCAGGGGGCAGGGTATGGCTACACCTTC.

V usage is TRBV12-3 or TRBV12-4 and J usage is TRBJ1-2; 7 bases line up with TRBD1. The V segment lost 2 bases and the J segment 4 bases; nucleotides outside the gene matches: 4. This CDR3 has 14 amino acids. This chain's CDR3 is CASSLTGAGYGYTF. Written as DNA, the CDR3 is TGTGCCAGCAGTTTAACAGGGGCGGGCTATGGCTACACCTTC.

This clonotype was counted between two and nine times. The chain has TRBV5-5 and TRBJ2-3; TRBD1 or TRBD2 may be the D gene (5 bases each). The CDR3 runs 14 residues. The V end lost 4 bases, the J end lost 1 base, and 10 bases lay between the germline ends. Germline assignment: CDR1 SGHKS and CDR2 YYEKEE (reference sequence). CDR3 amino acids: CASSVGRRTDTQYF. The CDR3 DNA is TGTGCCAGCAGCGTGGGACGCCGCACAGATACGCAGTATTTT.

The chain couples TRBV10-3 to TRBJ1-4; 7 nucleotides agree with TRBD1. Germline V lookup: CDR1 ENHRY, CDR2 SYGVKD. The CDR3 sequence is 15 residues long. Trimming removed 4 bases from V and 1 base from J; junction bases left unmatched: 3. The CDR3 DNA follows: TGTGCCATCAGTGCTGCAGGGGGAACTAATGAAAAACTGTTTTTT. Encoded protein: CAISAAGGTNEKLFF.

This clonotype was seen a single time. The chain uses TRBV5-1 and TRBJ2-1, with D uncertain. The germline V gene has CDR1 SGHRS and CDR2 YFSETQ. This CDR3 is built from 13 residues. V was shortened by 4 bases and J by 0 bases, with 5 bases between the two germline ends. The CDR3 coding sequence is TGCGCCAGCAGCAAAAGCTCCTACAATGAGCAGTTCTTC. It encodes CASSKSSYNEQFF.

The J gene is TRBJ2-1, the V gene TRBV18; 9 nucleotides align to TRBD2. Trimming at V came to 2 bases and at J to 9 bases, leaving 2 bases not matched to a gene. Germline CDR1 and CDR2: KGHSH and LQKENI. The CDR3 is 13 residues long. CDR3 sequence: CASSPGTSSEQFF. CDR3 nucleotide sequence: TGTGCCAGCTCACCAGGGACTAGCAGTGAGCAGTTCTTC.

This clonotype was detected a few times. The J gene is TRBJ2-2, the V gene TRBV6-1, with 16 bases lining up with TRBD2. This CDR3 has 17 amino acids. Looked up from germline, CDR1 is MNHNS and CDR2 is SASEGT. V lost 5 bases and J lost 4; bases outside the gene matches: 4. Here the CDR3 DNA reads TGTGCCAGCAGTAAGGGACTAGCGGGAGGGGGCACCGGGGAGCTGTTTTTT. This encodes CASSKGLAGGGTGELFF.

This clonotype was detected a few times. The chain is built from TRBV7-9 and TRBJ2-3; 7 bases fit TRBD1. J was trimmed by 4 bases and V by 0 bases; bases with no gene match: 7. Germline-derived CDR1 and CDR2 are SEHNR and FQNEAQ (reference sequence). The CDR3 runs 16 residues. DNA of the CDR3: TGTGCCAGCAGCTTAGCGGCCGGTACAGGGGCAGATACGCAGTATTTT. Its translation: CASSLAAGTGADTQYF.